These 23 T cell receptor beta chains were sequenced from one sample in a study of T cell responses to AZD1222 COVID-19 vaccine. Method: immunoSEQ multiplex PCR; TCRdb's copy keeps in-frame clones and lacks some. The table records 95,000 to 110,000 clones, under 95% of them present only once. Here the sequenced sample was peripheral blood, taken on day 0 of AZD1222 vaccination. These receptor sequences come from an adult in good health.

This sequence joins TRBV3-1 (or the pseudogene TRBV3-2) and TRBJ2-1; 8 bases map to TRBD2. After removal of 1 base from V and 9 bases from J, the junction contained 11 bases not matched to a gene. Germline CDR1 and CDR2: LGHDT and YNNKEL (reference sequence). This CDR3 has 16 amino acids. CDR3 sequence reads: CASSQGRGGRSGEQFF. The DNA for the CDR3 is TGTGCCAGCAGCCAAGGCCGGGGGGGCCGGTCCGGTGAGCAGTTCTTC.

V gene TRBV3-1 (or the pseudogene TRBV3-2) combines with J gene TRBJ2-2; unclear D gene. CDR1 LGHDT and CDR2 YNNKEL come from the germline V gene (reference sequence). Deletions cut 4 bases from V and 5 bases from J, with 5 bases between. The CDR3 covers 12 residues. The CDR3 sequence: CASSPETGELFF. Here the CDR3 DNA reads TGTGCCAGCAGCCCCGAAACCGGGGAGCTGTTTTTT.

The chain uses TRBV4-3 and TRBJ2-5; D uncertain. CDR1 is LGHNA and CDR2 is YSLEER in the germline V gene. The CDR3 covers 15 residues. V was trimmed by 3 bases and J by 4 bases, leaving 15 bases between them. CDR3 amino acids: CASSQDVGFPETQYF. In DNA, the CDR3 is TGCGCCAGCAGCCAGGATGTGGGATTTCCAGAGACCCAGTACTTC.

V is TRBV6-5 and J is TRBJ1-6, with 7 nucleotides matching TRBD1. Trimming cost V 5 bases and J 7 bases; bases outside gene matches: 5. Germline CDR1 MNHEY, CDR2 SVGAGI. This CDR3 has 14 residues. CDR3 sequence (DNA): TGTGCCAGCAGTCGTCAGGGGGACAATTCACCCCTCCACTTT. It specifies CASSRQGDNSPLHF.

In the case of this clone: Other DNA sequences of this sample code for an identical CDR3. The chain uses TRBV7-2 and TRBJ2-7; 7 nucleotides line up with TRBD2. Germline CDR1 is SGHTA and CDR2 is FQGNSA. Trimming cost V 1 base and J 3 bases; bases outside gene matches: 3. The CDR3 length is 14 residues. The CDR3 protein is CASSLGGGLYEQYF. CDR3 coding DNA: TGTGCCAGCAGCTTAGGGGGGGGACTCTACGAGCAGTACTTC.

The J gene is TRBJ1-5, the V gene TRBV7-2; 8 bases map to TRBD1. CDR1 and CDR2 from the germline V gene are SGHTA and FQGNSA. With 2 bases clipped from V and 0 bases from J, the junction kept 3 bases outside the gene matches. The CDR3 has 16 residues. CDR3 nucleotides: TGTGCCAGCAGCTTATCAGGGGGCATTAGCAATCAGCCCCAGCATTTT. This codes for CASSLSGGISNQPQHF.

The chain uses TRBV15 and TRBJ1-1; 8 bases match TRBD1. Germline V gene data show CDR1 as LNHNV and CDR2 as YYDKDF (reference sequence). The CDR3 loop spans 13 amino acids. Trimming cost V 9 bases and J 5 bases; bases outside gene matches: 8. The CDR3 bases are TGTGCCACTGCCGACAGGGGAGGGACTGAAGCTTTCTTT. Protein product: CATADRGGTEAFF.

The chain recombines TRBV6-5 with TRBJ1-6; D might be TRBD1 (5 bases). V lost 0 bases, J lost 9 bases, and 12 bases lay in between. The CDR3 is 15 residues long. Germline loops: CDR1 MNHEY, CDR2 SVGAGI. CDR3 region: CASSYSRGVGSPLHF. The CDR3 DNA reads TGTGCCAGCAGTTACTCAAGGGGCGTCGGTTCACCCCTCCACTTT.

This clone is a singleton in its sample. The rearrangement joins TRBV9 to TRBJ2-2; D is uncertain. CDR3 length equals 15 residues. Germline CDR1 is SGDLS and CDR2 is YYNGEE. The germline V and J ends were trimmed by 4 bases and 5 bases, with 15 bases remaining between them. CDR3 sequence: CASSSDLVRTGELFF. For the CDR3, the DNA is TGTGCCAGCAGCTCGGACCTCGTAAGAACCGGGGAGCTGTTTTTT. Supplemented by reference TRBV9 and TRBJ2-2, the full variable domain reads DSGVTQTPKHLITATGQRVTLRCSPRSGDLSVYWYQQSLDQGLQFLIQYYNGEERAKGNILERFSAQQFPDLHSELNLSSLELGDSALYFCASSSDLVRTGELFFGEGSRLTVL.

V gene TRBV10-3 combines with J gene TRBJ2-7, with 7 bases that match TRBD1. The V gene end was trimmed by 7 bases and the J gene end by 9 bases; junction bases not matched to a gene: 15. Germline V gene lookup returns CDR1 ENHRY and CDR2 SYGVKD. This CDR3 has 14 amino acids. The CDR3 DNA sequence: TGTGCCATCACGGATGCGCGACAGGGAAAGGTGCAGTACTTC. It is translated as CAITDARQGKVQYF.

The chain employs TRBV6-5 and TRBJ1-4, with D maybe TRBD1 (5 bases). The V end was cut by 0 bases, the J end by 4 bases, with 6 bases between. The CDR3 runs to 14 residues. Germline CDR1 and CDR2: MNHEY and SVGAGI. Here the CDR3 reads CASSYSGDNEKLFF. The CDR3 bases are TGTGCCAGCAGTTACTCAGGGGATAATGAAAAACTGTTTTTT.

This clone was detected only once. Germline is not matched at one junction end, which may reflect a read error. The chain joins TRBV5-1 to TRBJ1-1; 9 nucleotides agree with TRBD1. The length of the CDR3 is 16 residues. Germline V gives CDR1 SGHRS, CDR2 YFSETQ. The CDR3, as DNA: TGCGCCAGCGGCTTGGTTGGGACAGGGATTGGAACTGAAGCTTTCTTT. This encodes CASGLVGTGIGTEAFF.

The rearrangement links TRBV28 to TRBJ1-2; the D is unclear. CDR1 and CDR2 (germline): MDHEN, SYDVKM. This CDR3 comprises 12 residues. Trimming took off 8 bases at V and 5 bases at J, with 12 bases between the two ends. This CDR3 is CASSERGYGYTF. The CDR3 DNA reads TGTGCCAGCTCGGAGCGAGGGTATGGCTACACCTTC.

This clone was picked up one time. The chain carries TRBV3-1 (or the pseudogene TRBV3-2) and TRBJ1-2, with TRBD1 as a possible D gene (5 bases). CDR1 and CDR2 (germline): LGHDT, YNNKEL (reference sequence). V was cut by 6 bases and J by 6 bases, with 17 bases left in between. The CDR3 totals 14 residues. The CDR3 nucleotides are TGTGCCAGCAGTCCTGTGGGGGGTGTCCATGGCTACACCTTC. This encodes CASSPVGGVHGYTF.

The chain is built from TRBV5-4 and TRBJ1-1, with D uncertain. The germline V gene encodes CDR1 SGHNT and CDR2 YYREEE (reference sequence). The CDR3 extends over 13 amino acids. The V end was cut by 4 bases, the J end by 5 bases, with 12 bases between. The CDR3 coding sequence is TGTGCCAGCAGCGATCGGCGCGGTACTGAAGCTTTCTTT. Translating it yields CASSDRRGTEAFF.

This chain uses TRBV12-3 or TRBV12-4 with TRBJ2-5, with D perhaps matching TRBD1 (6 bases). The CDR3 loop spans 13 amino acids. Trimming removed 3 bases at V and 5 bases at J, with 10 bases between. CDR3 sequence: CASSFRGGETQYF. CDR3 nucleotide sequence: TGTGCCAGCAGTTTCAGGGGTGGGGAGACCCAGTACTTC.

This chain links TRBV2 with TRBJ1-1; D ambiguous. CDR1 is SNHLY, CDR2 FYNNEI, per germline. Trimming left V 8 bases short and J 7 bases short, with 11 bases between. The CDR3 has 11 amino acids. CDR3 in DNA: TGTGCCAGCCCCCTCGGTGTTGAAGCTTTCTTT. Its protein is CASPLGVEAFF.

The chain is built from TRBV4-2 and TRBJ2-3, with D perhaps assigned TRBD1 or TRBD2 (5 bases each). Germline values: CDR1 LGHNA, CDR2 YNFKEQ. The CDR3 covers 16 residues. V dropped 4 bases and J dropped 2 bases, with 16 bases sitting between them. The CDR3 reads CASSPTFGAYTDTQYF. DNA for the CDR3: TGTGCCAGCAGCCCCACATTCGGGGCCTACACAGATACGCAGTATTTT.

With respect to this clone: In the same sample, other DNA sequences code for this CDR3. The CDR3 loop is CASSENRDQPQHF. CDR3 sequence (DNA): TGTGCCAGCAGCGAAAACAGGGATCAGCCCCAGCATTTT. V gene TRBV2 combines with J gene TRBJ1-5; D is perhaps TRBD1 (6 bases). The CDR3 runs to 13 residues. CDR1 is SNHLY and CDR2 is FYNNEI in the germline V gene. Trimming removed 6 bases at V and 5 bases at J, with 11 bases between.

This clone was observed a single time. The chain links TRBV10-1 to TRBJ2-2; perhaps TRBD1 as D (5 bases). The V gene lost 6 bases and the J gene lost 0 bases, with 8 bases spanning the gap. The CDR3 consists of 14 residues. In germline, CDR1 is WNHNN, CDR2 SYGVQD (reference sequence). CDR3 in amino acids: CASRDSSNTGELFF. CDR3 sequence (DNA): TGCGCCAGCAGAGACAGTTCGAACACCGGGGAGCTGTTTTTT.

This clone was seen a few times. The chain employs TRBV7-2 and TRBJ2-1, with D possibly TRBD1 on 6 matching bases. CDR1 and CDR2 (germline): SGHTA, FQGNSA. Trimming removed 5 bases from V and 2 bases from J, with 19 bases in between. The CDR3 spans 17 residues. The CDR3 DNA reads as TGTGCCAGCAGCGCTCGGGGACACCTTAACCCCTACAATGAGCAGTTCTTC. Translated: CASSARGHLNPYNEQFF.

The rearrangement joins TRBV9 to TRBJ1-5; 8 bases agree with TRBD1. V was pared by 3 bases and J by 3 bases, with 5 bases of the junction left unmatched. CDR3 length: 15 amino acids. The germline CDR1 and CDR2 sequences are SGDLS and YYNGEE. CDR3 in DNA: TGTGCCAGCAGCGGAACAGGGGGAATCAATCAGCCCCAGCATTTT. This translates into CASSGTGGINQPQHF.

The CDR3 loop reads CASSLSAADQETQYF. In DNA, the CDR3 is TGCGCCAGCAGCTTGTCGGCGGCCGATCAAGAGACCCAGTACTTC. The V and J genes are TRBV5-1 and TRBJ2-5, with D unresolved. V lost 1 base to trimming and J lost 2 bases, with 12 bases between them. Germline assignment: CDR1 SGHRS and CDR2 YFSETQ. The CDR3 sequence is 15 residues long.